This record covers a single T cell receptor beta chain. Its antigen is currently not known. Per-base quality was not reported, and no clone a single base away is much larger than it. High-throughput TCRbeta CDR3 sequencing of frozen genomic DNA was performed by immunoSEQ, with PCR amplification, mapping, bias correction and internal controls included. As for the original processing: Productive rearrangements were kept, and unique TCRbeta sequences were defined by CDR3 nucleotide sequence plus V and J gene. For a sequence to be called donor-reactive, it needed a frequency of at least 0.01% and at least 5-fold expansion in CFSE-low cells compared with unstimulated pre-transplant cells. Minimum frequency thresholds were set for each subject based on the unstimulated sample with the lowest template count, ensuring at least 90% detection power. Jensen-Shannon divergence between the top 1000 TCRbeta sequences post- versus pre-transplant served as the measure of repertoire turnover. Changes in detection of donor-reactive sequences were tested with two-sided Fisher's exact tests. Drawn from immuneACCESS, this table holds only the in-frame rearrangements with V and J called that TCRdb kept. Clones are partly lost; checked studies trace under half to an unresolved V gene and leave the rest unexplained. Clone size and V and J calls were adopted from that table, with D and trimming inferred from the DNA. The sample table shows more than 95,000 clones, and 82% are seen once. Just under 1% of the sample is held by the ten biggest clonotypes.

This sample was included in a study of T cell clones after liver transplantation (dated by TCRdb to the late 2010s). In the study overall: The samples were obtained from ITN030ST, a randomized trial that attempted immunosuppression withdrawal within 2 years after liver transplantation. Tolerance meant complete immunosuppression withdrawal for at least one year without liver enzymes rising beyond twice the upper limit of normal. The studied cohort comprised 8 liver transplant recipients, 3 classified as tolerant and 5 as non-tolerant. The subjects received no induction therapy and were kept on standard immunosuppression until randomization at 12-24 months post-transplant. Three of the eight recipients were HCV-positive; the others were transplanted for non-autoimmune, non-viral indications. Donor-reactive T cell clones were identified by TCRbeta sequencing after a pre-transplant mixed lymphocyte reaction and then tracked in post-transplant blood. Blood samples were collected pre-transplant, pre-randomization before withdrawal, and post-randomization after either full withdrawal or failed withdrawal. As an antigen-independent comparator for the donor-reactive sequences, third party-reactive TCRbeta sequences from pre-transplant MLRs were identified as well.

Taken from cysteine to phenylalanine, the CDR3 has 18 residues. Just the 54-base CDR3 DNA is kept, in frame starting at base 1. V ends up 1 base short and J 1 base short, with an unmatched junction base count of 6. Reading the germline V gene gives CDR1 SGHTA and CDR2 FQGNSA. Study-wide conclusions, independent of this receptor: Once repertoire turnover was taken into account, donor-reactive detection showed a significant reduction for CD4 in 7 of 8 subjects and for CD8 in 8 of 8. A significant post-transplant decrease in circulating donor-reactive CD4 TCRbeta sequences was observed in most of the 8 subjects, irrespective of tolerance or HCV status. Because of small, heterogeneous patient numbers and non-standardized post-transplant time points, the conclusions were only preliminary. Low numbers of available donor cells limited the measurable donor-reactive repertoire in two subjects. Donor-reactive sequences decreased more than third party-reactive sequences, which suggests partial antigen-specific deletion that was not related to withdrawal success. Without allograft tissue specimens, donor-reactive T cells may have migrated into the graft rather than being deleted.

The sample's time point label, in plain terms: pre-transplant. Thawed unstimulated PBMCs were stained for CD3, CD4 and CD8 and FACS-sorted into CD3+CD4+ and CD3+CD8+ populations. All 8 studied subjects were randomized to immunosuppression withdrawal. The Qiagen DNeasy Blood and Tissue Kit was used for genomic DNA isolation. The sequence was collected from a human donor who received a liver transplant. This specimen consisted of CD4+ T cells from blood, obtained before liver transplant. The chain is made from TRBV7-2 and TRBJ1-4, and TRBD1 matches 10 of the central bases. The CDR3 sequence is CASSLVGTGVRTNEKLFF. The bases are TGTGCCAGCAGCTTAGTCGGGACAGGGGTTAGAACTAATGAAAAACTGTTTTTT.